This T cell receptor beta chain originates from a study of blood T cell repertoires in COVID-19. Study in general: Whether acute or convalescent, the COVID-19 samples came from the United States, Italy and Spain.

Participants, 18 to 89 years old, spanned around 26 US areas. Self-reported history from a screening survey and questionnaire set each donor's cohort. Only in-frame clones appear in the TCRdb table, and some are missing; sequencing was by immunoSEQ multiplex PCR. Counted here are approximately 300,000 clones, around 84% occurring once; the ten biggest clones make up approximately 1.9%. V was shortened by 3 bases and J by 5 bases, with 11 bases between the two germline ends. The CDR3 covers 14 residues. CDR1 and CDR2 from the germline V gene are PRHDT and FYEKMQ (reference sequence). Sequenced sample: PBMCs or T cells enriched from blood (not recorded which). The receptor was derived from a woman aged 25-40 years who had been exposed to COVID-19. V is TRBV13 and J is TRBJ2-1; TRBD1 might be the D (5 bases). CDR3 sequence (DNA): TGTGCCAGCAGCTTCTCGACAGCCAACAATGAGCAGTTCTTC. As protein: CASSFSTANNEQFF.